This T cell receptor beta chain was identified in a study of T-cell reconstitution after alpha-beta-depleted transplantation in children. Overall study findings and caveats: There were some patients whose high TCRbeta diversity at day 60 came from surviving recipient T cells and thymic progenitors. Several hundred rapidly expanded clones from non-depleted graft cells reportedly supplied alpha-beta T cells about two months post-transplant. The authors attributed T-cell counts and diversity one year after transplant mostly to newly produced T cells.

This clonotype was detected only a few times. What it binds is unknown. Using unique molecular identifiers, the investigators prepared the TCRbeta library. TCRdb ran MiXCR on the PCR reads and lists one entry per CDR3 protein. The sample consists of around 420,000 distinct CDR3 sequences, about 16% of them appearing once. The ends were cut back, 1 base at V and 2 bases at J, with 12 bases in the middle. CDR3 length equals 14 residues. Germline V lookup: CDR1 DFQATT, CDR2 SNEGSKA (reference sequence). This sample comprised PBMCs, mostly from graft donor cells, obtained 360 days after TCRalphabeta/CD19-depleted stem cell transplant. The source is a boy under three years old who had a stem cell transplant for Wiskott-Aldrich syndrome, so the T cells may come from the graft donor. The chain employs TRBV20-1 and TRBJ2-7; tentative D call: TRBD2 (5 bases). CDR3 amino acids: CSARGERPPYEQYF. The CDR3 DNA reads as TGCAGTGCTAGAGGAGAGCGGCCCCCCTACGAGCAGTACTTC.